Following are 8 T cell receptor beta chains from one sample sequenced in a study of Graves' ophthalmopathy and Graves' hyperthyroidism. RNA transcripts were the template, and TCR beta CDR3 regions were amplified from them. Second-round multiplex PCR followed a first-round RT-PCR using HTBI primers. MiXCR, run by TCRdb on the multiplex PCR reads, gives a single entry per CDR3 protein. The sample includes hundreds of thousands of distinct CDR3 sequences, about two fifths seen only once; the top ten take 3% to 3.5%. Sequenced material: peripheral blood. These TCRs come from an adult man with Graves' ophthalmopathy.

This clonotype was picked up many times. The J gene is TRBJ2-5, the V gene TRBV7-6; the D gene could be TRBD1 or TRBD2 (5 bases each). V lost 3 bases, J lost 5 bases, and 13 bases lay in between. CDR3 length: 14 residues. CDR1 is SGHVS and CDR2 is FNYEAQ in the germline V gene. This CDR3 is CASSFVGAGETQYF. The CDR3 nucleotides are TGTGCCAGCAGCTTTGTAGGGGCGGGCGAGACCCAGTACTTC.

To note about this clonotype: A read error may produce the germline difference seen at one junction end. The rearrangement joins TRBV20-1 to TRBJ2-7, with 9 bases that match TRBD2. The CDR3 consists of 15 residues. CDR1 DFQATT and CDR2 SNEGSKA come from the germline V gene (reference sequence). CDR3 loop: CSATPGTSRHYEQCF. In nucleotides, the CDR3 is TGCAGTGCTACACCCGGGACTAGCAGGCACTACGAGCAGTGCTTC.

This sequence joins TRBV10-3 and TRBJ2-6, with D perhaps assigned TRBD1 or TRBD2 (5 bases each). CDR1 and CDR2 (germline): ENHRY, SYGVKD. Deletions cut 3 bases from V and 0 bases from J, with 9 bases between. The CDR3 totals 16 residues. For the CDR3, the DNA is TGTGCCATCAGTGAACCGGGGACCTCTGGGGCCAACGTCCTGACTTTC. It is translated as CAISEPGTSGANVLTF.

Concerning this clonotype itself: A much larger clone differs by one base, so this may be a read error. This sequence joins TRBV7-1 and TRBJ1-6; 7 nucleotides line up with TRBD1. TRBV7-1 is flagged as an ORF with uncertain function. The CDR3 loop spans 16 amino acids. The DNA for the CDR3 is TGTGCCAGCAGCCTCAGCACCGGGACAGACTATTCACCCCCCCACTTT. Translation gives CASSLSTGTDYSPPHF.

This clonotype was seen many times. The chain is built from TRBV7-2 and TRBJ1-6; D gene unclear. The germline V and J ends were trimmed by 1 base and 0 bases, with 10 bases remaining between them. The CDR3 consists of 17 residues. CDR1 SGHTA and CDR2 FQGNSA come from the germline V gene. The CDR3 DNA reads TGTGCCAGCAGCTTAGTCGCTCAGACCTCCTATAATTCACCCCTCCACTTT. As protein: CASSLVAQTSYNSPLHF.

This clonotype appeared many times. The gene calls are TRBV7-9 and TRBJ1-1, with TRBD1 matching 7 bases. CDR1 is SEHNR, CDR2 FQNEAQ, per germline (reference sequence). V dropped 2 bases and J dropped 1; count of bases not matched to a gene: 1. The length of the CDR3 is 14 residues. The CDR3 DNA reads TGTGCCAGCAGCTTAAGGGACAGGAACACTGAAGCTTTCTTT. Translation gives CASSLRDRNTEAFF.

This clonotype was observed many times. The chain joins TRBV6-5 to TRBJ1-6; no definite D call. Per the germline V gene, CDR1 is MNHEY and CDR2 is SVGAGI. This CDR3 is 14 amino acids long. V was trimmed by 3 bases and J by 7 bases, leaving 10 bases between them. CDR3 DNA: TGTGCCAGCAGTTATGTCCGGGGAAATTCACCCCTCCACTTT. This codes for CASSYVRGNSPLHF.

This clonotype was recorded a few times. The CDR3 region is CASSLVFLTYEQYF. The DNA of the CDR3 is TGTGCCAGCAGCTTAGTTTTCTTGACCTACGAGCAGTACTTC. The chain uses TRBV11-2 and TRBJ2-7; unclear D gene. Germline V gives CDR1 SGHAT, CDR2 FQNNGV. The V end lost 1 base, the J end lost 2 bases, and 9 bases lay between the germline ends. The CDR3 totals 14 residues.